This T cell receptor (beta chain) was identified in a study of blood T cell repertoires in COVID-19. The length of the CDR3 is 18 residues. The germline CDR1 and CDR2 sequences are LNHDA and SQIVND (reference sequence). J gave up 2 bases and V 2 bases, and 10 bases lay outside the gene matches. In this sample, this clone turned up once. Some clones are missing from TCRdb's copy, which holds only in-frame ones; the method was immunoSEQ multiplex PCR. In the table there are around 130,000 clones, roughly four fifths of which are singletons. Sequenced sample: peripheral blood. The receptor was isolated from a human donor in a cohort sampled during active COVID-19. The V and J genes are TRBV19 and TRBJ2-3, with TRBD2 matching 10 bases. The CDR3 sequence is CASSIRELAGLNTDTQYF. The CDR3 DNA is TGTGCCAGTAGTATACGTGAACTAGCGGGATTAAACACAGATACGCAGTATTTT. Looking up the rest from reference TRBV19 and TRBJ2-3 gives the full variable domain: DGGITQSPKYLFRKEGQNVTLSCEQNLNHDAMYWYRQDPGQGLRLIYYSQIVNDFQKGDIAEGYSVSREKKESFPLTVTSAQKNPTAFYLCASSIRELAGLNTDTQYFGPGTRLTVL.